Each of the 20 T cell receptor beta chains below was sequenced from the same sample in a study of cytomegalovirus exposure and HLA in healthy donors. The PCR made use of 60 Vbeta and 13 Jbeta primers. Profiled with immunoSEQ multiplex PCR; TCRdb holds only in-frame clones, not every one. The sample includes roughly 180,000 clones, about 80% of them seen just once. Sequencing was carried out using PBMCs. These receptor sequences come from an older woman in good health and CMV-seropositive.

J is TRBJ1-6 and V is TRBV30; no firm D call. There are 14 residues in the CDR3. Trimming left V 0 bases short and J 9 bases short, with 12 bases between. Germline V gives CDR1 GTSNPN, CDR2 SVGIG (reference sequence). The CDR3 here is CAWSVEEGSSPLHF. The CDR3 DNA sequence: TGTGCCTGGAGTGTTGAAGAGGGCTCTTCACCCCTCCACTTT.

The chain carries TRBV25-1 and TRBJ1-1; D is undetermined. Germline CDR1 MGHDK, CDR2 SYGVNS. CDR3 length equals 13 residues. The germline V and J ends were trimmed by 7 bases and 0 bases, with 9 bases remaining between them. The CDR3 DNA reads TGTGCCAGCAAGAGGGAGTTGAACACTGAAGCTTTCTTT. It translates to CASKRELNTEAFF.

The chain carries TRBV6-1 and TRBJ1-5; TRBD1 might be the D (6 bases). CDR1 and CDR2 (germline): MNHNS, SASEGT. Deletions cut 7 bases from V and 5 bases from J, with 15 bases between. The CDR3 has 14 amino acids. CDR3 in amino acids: CASIPTGFYQPQHF. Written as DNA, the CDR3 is TGTGCCAGCATCCCCACAGGGTTCTATCAGCCCCAGCATTTT.

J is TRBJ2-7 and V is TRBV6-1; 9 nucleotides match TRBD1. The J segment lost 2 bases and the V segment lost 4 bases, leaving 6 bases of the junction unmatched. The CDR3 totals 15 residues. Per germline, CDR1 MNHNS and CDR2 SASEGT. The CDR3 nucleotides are TGTGCCAGCAGTGGCCCAGGGACAGGGCCCTACGAGCAGTACTTC. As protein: CASSGPGTGPYEQYF.

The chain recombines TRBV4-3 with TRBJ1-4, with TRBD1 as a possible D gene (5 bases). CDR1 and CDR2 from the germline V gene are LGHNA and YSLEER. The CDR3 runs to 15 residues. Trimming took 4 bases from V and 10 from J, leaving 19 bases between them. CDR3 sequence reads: CASSPGRASQGKLFF. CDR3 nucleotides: TGCGCCAGCAGCCCCGGCAGGGCTTCCCAAGGAAAACTGTTTTTT.

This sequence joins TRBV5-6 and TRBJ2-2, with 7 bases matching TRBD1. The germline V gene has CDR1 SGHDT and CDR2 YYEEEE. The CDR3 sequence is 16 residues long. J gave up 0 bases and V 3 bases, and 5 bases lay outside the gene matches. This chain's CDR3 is CASSSPGQSNTGELFF. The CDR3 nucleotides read TGTGCCAGCAGCTCGCCGGGACAGTCGAACACCGGGGAGCTGTTTTTT.

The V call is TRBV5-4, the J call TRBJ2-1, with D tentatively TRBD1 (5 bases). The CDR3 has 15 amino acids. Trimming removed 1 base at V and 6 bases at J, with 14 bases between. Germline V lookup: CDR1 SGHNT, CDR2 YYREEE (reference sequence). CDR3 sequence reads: CASSLSGWGRNEQFF. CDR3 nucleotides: TGTGCCAGCAGCTTGAGTGGTTGGGGCCGCAATGAGCAGTTCTTC.

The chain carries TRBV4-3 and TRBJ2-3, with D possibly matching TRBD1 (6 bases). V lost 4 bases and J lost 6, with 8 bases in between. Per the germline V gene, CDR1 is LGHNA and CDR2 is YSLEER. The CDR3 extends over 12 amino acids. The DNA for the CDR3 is TGCGCCAGCAGCCGGCAGGGGGATACGCAGTATTTT. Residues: CASSRQGDTQYF.

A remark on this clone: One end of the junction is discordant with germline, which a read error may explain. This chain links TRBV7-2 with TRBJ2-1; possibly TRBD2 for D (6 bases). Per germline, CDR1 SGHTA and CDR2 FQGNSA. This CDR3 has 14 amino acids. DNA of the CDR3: TGTGCCAGCAGCGATGGGACTTCCTTCAATGAGCAGTTCTTC. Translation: CASSDGTSFNEQFF.

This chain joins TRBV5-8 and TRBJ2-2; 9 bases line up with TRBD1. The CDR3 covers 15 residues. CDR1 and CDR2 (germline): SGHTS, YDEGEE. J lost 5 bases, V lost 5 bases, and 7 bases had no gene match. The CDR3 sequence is CASRIGTGITGELFF. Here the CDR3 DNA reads TGTGCCAGCAGAATTGGGACAGGGATTACCGGGGAGCTGTTTTTT. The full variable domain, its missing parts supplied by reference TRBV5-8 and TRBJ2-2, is EAGVTQSPTHLIKTRGQQATLRCSPISGHTSVYWYQQALGLGLQFLLWYDEGEERNRGNFPPRFSGRQFPNYSSELNVNALELEDSALYLCASRIGTGITGELFFGEGSRLTVL.

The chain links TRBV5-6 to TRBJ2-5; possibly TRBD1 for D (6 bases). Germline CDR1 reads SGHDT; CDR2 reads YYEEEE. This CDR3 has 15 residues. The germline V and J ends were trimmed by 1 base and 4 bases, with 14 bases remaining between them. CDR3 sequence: CASSLFSTGRETQYF. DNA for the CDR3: TGTGCCAGCAGCTTGTTCTCTACAGGGAGAGAGACCCAGTACTTC.

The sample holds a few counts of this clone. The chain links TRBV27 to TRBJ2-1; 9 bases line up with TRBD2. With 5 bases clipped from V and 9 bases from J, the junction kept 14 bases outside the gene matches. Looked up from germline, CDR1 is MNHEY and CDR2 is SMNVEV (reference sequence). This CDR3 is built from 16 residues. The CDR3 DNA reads TGTGCCAGCAGTCCCCGTGGTAGCGGGAGAGTGGGTGAGCAGTTCTTC. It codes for CASSPRGSGRVGEQFF.

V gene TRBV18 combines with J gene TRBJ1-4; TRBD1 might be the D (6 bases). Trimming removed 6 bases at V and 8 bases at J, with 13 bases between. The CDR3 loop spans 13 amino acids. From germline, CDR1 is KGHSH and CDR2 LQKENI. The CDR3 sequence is CASSDSVGEKLFF. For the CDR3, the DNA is TGTGCCAGCTCGGACAGTGTGGGGGAAAAACTGTTTTTT.

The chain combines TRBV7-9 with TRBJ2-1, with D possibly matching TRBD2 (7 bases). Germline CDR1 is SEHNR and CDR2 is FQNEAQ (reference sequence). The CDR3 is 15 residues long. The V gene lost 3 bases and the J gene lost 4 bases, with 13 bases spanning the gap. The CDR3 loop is CASSFHGGLYNEQFF. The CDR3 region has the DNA TGTGCCAGCAGCTTCCACGGGGGGCTTTACAATGAGCAGTTCTTC.

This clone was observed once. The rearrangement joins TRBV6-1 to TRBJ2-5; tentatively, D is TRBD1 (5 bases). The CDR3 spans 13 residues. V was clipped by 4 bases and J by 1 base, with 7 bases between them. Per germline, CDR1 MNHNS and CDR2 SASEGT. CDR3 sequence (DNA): TGTGCCAGCAGTGCCAGGGTCCAAGAGACCCAGTACTTC. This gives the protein CASSARVQETQYF.

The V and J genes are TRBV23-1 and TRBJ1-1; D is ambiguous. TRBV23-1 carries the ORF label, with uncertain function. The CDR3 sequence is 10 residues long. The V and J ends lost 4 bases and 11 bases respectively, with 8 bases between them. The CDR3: CASSPREAFF. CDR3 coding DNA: TGCGCCAGCAGTCCTCGTGAGGCTTTCTTT.

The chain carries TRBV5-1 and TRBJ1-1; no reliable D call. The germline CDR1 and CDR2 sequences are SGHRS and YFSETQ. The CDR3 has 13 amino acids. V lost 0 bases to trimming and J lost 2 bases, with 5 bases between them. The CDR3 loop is CASSLGGNTEAFF. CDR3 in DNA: TGCGCCAGCAGCTTGGGCGGCAACACTGAAGCTTTCTTT.

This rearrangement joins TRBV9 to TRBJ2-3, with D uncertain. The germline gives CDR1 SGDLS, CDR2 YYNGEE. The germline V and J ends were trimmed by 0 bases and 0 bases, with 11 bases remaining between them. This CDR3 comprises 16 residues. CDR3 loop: CASSVGSSVSTDTQYF. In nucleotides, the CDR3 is TGTGCCAGCAGCGTAGGGTCCAGCGTAAGCACAGATACGCAGTATTTT.

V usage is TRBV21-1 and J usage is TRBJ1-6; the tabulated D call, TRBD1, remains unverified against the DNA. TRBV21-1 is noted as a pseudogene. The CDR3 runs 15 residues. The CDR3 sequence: CASSKGKGVSSPLHF. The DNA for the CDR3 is TGTGCCAGCAGCAAAGGGAAGGGGGTCAGTTCACCCCTCCACTTT.

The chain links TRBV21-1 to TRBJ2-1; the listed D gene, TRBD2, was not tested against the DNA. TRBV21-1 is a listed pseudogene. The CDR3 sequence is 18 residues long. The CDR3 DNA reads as TGTGCCAGCAGCAAAGGAGTTGCAAACCGTCGAAGCTACAATGAGCAGTTCTTC. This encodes CASSKGVANRRSYNEQFF.